This T cell receptor beta chain was found in a study of CD8+CD57+ T cells in acquired aplastic anemia. Study-level results: Patient and control CD8+ Simpson's diversity was not significantly different. In common between the patients and the controls were approximately 30 CD8+ CDR3 sequences.

CDR1 is SNHLY, CDR2 FYNNEI, per germline. The CDR3 is 18 residues long. Trimming at V came to 2 bases and at J to 4 bases, leaving 9 bases not matched to a gene. Patients included in sequencing had previously demonstrated CD8+CD57+ cell expansion by flow cytometry. Concerning this clonotype itself: Its cognate antigen is unknown.

For CDR3 and TCR beta VDJ profiling, genomic DNA was the template used. TCRdb itself ran the reads through MiXCR, one entry per CDR3 protein. Of approximately 300,000 distinct CDR3 sequences detected, approximately 58% appear once; the ten largest clones hold 1% to 1.5%. The chain carries TRBV2 and TRBJ1-3; 12 positions agree with TRBD1. This TCR came from a human donor with aplastic anemia. Sequences were obtained from sorted CD4+, CD8+, or CD8+CD57+ T cells (not recorded which) from PBMCs. CDR3 in DNA: TGTGCCAGCAGTGAAATAGTCACCGGGACAGGGGGCGGAAACACCATATATTTT. This encodes CASSEIVTGTGGGNTIYF.